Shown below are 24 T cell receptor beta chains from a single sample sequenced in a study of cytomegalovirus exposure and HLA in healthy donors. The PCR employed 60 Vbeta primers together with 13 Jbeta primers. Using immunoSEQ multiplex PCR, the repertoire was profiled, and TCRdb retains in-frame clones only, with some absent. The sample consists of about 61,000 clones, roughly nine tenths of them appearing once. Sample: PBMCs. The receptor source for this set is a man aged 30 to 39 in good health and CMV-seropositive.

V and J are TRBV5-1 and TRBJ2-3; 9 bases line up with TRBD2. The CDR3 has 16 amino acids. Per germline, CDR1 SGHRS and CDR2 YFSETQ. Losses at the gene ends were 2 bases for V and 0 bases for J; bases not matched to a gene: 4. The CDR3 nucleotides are TGCGCCAGCAGCTTTTCTCTAGCGGGGAGCACAGATACGCAGTATTTT. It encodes CASSFSLAGSTDTQYF.

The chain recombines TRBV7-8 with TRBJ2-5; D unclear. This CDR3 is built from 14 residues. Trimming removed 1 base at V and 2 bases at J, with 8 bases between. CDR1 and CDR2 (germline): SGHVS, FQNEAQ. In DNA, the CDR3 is TGTGCCAGCAGCTTAGGGCGGCAACAAGAGACCCAGTACTTC. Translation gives CASSLGRQQETQYF.

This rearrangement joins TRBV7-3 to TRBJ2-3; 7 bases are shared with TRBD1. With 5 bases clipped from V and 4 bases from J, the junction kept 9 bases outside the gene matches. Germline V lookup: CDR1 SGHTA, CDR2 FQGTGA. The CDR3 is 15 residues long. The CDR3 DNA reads TGTGCCAGCAGCCCAGGGGACAGTGGGTCAGATACGCAGTATTTT. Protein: CASSPGDSGSDTQYF.

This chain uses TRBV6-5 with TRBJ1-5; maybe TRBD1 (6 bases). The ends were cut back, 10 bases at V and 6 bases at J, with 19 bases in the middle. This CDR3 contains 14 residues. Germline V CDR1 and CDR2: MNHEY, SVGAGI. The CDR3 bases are TGTGCCACCCACAGGGTAGGGATTCGTCAGCCCCAGCATTTT. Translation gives CATHRVGIRQPQHF.

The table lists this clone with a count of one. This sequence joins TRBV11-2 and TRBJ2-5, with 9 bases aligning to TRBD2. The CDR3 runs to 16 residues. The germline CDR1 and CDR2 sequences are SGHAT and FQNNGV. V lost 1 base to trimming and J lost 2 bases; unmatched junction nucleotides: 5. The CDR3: CASSLVPSGVQETQYF. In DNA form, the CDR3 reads TGTGCCAGCAGCTTAGTTCCTAGCGGGGTACAAGAGACCCAGTACTTC.

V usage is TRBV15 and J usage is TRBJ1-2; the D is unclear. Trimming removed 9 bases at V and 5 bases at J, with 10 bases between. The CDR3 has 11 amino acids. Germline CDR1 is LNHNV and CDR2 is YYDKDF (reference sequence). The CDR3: CATPLPYGYTF. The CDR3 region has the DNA TGTGCCACTCCCCTTCCGTATGGCTACACCTTC.

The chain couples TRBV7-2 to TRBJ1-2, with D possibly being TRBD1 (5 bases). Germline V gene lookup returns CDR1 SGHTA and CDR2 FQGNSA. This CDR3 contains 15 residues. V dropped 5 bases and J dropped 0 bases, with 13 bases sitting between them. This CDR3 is CASSARDRANYGYTF. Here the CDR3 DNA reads TGTGCCAGCAGCGCGCGGGACCGAGCTAACTATGGCTACACCTTC.

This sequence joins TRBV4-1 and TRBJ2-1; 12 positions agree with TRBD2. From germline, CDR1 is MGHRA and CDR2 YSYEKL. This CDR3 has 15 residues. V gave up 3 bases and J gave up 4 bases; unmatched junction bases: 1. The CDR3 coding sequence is TGCGCCAGCAGCCAGACTAGCGGGAGTTACAATGAGCAGTTCTTC. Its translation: CASSQTSGSYNEQFF.

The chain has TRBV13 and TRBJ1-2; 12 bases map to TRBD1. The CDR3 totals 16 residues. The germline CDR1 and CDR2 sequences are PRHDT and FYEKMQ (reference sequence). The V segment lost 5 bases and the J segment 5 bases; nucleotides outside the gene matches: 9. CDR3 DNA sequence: TGTGCCAGCAGCCGAACCGGGACAGGGGGCGATTATGGCTACACCTTC. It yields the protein CASSRTGTGGDYGYTF.

The CDR3 bases are TGTGCCACCAGCCCGAGGGACTCGAGGGACTATGGCTACACCTTC. Residues: CATSPRDSRDYGYTF. The chain has TRBV15 and TRBJ1-2; possibly TRBD1 for D (5 bases). Germline CDR1 is LNHNV and CDR2 is YYDKDF (reference sequence). This CDR3 region has 15 residues. The V end lost 5 bases, the J end lost 3 bases, and 16 bases lay between the germline ends.

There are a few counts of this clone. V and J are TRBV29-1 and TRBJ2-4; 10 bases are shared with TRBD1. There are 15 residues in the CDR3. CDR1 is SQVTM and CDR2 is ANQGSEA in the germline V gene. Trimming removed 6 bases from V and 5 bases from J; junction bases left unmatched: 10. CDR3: CSVAYPGTGENIQYF. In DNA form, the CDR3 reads TGCAGCGTGGCATACCCCGGGACAGGGGAAAACATTCAGTACTTC.

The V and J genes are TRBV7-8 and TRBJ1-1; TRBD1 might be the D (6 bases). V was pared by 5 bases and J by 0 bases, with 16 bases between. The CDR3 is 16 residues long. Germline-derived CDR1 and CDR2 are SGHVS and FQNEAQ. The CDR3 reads CASSAGTLLLNTEAFF. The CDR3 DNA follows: TGTGCCAGCAGCGCCGGGACACTCCTTTTGAACACTGAAGCTTTCTTT.

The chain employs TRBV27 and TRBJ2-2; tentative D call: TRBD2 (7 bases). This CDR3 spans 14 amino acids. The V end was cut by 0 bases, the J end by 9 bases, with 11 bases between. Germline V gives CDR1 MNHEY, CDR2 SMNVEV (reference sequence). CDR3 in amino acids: CASSLSGGPRELFF. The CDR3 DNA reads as TGTGCCAGCAGTTTATCGGGGGGGCCGAGGGAGCTGTTTTTT.

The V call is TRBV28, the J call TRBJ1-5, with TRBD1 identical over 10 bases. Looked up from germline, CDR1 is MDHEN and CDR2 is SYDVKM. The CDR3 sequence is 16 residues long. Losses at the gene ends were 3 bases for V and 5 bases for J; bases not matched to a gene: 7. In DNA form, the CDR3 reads TGTGCCAGCAGTTTCGAGACAGGGGGCGAAGATCAGCCCCAGCATTTT. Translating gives CASSFETGGEDQPQHF.

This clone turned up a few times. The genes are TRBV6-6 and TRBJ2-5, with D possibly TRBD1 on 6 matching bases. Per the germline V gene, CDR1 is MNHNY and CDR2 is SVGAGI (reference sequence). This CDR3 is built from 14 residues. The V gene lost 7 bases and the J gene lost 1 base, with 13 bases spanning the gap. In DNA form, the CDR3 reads TGTGCCAGCAATCCGGACAGCATCCAAGAGACCCAGTACTTC. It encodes CASNPDSIQETQYF.

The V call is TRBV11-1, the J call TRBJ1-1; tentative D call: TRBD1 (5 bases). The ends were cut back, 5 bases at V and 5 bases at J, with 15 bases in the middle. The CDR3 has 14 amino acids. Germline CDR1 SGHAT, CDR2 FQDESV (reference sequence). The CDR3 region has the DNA TGTGCCAGCAGCCTTAGTCAGGGATATACTGAAGCTTTCTTT. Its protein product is CASSLSQGYTEAFF. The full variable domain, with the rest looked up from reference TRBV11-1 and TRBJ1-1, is EAEVAQSPRYKITEKSQAVAFWCDPISGHATLYWYRQILGQGPELLVQFQDESVVDDSQLPKDRFSAERLKGVDSTLKIQPAELGDSAMYLCASSLSQGYTEAFFGQGTRLTVV.

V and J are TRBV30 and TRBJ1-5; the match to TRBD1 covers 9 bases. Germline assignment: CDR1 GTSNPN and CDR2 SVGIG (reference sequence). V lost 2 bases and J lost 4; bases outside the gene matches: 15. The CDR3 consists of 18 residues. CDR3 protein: CAWSPPDRGAELNQPQHF. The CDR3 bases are TGTGCCTGGAGTCCCCCCGACAGGGGGGCCGAATTGAATCAGCCCCAGCATTTT.

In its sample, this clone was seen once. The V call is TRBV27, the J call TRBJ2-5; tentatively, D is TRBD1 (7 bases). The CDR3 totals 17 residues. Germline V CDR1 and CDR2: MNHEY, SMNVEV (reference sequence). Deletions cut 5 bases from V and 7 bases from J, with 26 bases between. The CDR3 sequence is CASSLNSDRALGGTQYF. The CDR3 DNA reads TGTGCCAGCAGTCTTAATTCCGACAGGGCACTGGGAGGGACCCAGTACTTC.

The CDR3 DNA sequence: TGTGCCAGCAGCCAAAACCATGGGCGGGGAGAGACCCAGTACTTC. This encodes CASSQNHGRGETQYF. The chain joins TRBV11-2 to TRBJ2-5; maybe TRBD2 (6 bases). V was pared by 5 bases and J by 4 bases, with 17 bases between. The CDR3 has 15 amino acids. The germline gives CDR1 SGHAT, CDR2 FQNNGV.

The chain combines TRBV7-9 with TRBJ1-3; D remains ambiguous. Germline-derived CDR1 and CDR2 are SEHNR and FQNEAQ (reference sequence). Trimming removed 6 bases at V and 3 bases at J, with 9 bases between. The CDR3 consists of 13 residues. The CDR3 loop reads CASSGRLGNTIYF. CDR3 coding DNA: TGTGCCAGCAGTGGAAGACTTGGAAACACCATATATTTT.

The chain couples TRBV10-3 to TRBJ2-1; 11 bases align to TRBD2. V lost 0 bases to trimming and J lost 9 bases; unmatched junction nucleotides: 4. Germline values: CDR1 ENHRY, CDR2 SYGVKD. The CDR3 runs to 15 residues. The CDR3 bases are TGTGCCATCAGTGAGTCGATAGCGGGAGGGGGTGAGCAGTTCTTC. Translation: CAISESIAGGGEQFF.

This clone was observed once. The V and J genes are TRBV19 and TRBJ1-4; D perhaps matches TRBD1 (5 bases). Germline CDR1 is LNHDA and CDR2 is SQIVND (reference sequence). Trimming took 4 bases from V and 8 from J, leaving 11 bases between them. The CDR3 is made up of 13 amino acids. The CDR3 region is CASSKAGGEKLFF. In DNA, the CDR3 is TGTGCCAGTAGTAAAGCGGGGGGGGAAAAACTGTTTTTT.

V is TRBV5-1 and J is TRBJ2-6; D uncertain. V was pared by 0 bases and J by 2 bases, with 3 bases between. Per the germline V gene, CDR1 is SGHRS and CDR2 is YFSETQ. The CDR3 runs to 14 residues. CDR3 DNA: TGCGCCAGCAGCTTGGCCGCTGGGGCCAACGTCCTGACTTTC. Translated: CASSLAAGANVLTF.

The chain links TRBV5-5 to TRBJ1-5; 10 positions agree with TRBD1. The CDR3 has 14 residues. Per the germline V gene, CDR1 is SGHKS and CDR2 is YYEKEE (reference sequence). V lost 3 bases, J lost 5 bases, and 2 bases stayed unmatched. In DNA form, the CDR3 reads TGTGCCAGCAGCTGGACAGGGGGAGATCAGCCCCAGCATTTT. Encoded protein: CASSWTGGDQPQHF.